This record looks at one TCR beta chain sequence and its context. Antigen: not known. Patients counted as stable if ophthalmopathy did not develop within 18 months. Patients aged 18 to 65 with hyperthyroidism were newly diagnosed, with duration under 2 months. TCR beta CDR3 regions were amplified from RNA transcripts. A first-round RT-PCR of the TCR CDR3 used the HTBI primer set. One entry per CDR3 protein, called by TCRdb with MiXCR from the multiplex PCR reads. Among roughly 510,000 distinct CDR3 sequences, less than 25% were seen once, and the ten largest hold about 25%. This specimen belongs to a study of T cells in Graves' hyperthyroidism and ophthalmopathy. General study results and limits: Most thyroid clonotypes expanded above 0.001 were also detected in blood.

Trimming stripped 5 bases from V and 5 bases from J, with 10 bases between. The CDR3 is made up of 12 amino acids. The source material was blood. The genes are TRBV12-3 or TRBV12-4 and TRBJ2-7; D is perhaps TRBD2 (6 bases). The TCR sequence derives from a man aged 18 to 29 with Graves' hyperthyroidism. The CDR3 DNA is TGTGCCAGCAGTACTAGCTGGAACGAGCAGTACTTC. It encodes CASSTSWNEQYF.